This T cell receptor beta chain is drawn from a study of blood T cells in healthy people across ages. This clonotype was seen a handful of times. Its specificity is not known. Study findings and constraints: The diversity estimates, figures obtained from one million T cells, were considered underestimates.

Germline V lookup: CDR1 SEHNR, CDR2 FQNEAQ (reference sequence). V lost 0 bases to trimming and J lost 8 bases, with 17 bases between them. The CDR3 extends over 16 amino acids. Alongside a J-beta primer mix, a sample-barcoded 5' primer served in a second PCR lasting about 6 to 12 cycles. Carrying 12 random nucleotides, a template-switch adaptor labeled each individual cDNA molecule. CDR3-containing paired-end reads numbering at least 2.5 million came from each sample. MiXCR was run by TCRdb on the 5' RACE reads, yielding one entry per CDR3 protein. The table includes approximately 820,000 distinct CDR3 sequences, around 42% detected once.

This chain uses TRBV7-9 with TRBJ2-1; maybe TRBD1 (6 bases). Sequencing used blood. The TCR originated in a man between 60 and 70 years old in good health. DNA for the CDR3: TGTGCCAGCAGCTTAGCGTGGCAGGGGCCTGGGGATGAGCAGTTCTTC. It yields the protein CASSLAWQGPGDEQFF.